The present entry profiles one T cell receptor (beta chain) with its context. The CDR3 has 15 residues. Trimming removed 2 bases at V and 7 bases at J, with 18 bases between. Germline CDR1 reads LGHDT; CDR2 reads YNNKEL (reference sequence). TCRdb's copy holds only in-frame clones and misses some; the assay was immunoSEQ multiplex PCR. The sample has 70,000 or so clones, over 75% seen once. The data belong to a study of control samples from healthy donors and cancer patients. The receptor's source is a man over 45 in good health. The gene calls are TRBV3-1 (or the pseudogene TRBV3-2) and TRBJ2-7, with a tentative D call TRBD2 (5 bases). Sequenced material: blood. CDR3 DNA: TGTGCCAGCAGCCAACAACCGGGCGGGCTCGGGGAGCAGTACTTC. Amino acids: CASSQQPGGLGEQYF.